What follows are 28 T cell receptor beta chains derived from one specimen sequenced in a study of T cells in Graves' hyperthyroidism and ophthalmopathy. Researchers took RNA transcripts and amplified the TCR beta CDR3 regions from them. RT-PCR in the first round (using the HTBI primer set) targeted the TCR CDR3. TCRdb reprocessed the multiplex PCR reads with MiXCR, giving one entry per CDR3 protein. Of under 350,000 distinct CDR3 sequences listed, more than 15% are singletons. Sequencing input: blood. Every receptor here comes from a woman aged 55-70 years with Graves' ophthalmopathy.

This clonotype showed up many times. V is TRBV20-1 and J is TRBJ2-1, with 13 bases aligning to TRBD2. Germline values: CDR1 DFQATT, CDR2 SNEGSKA (reference sequence). V trimming: 4 bases; J trimming: 6 bases; junction bases outside the gene matches: 6. The CDR3 consists of 15 residues. CDR3 sequence (DNA): TGCAGTGCTAACCCCACTAGCGGGAGGGCCAATGAGCAGTTCTTC. Amino acid sequence: CSANPTSGRANEQFF.

This clonotype has more than one count but fewer than ten. In DNA, the CDR3 is TGTGCCAGCAGCCAAAACCTAGCGGGAGGGCCAGAGACCCAGTACTTC. Its translation: CASSQNLAGGPETQYF. The chain combines TRBV3-1 with TRBJ2-5, with 12 positions matching TRBD2. The J segment lost 4 bases and the V segment lost 2 bases, leaving 5 bases of the junction unmatched. The germline V gene encodes CDR1 LGHDT and CDR2 YNNKEL (reference sequence). The CDR3 loop spans 16 amino acids.

This clonotype was found a few times. The chain employs TRBV20-1 and TRBJ1-1; 7 nucleotides align to TRBD1. Germline V lookup: CDR1 DFQATT, CDR2 SNEGSKA (reference sequence). This CDR3 has 13 residues. With 8 bases clipped from V and 4 bases from J, the junction kept 10 bases outside the gene matches. CDR3 in amino acids: CSLRQGVLTEAFF. The CDR3 nucleotides are TGCAGTTTACGACAGGGAGTACTCACTGAAGCTTTCTTT.

This clonotype was found many times. The rearrangement uses TRBV27 and TRBJ2-7; no reliable D call. V was pared by 3 bases and J by 0 bases, with 15 bases between. The length of the CDR3 is 16 residues. Germline lookup yields CDR1 MNHEY and CDR2 SMNVEV (reference sequence). CDR3 amino acids: CASSFSRRTVSYEQYF. The CDR3 nucleotides are TGTGCCAGCAGTTTCTCCCGGCGGACGGTCTCCTACGAGCAGTACTTC.

In this sample, this clonotype turned up many times. This sequence joins TRBV2 and TRBJ1-5; 10 bases are shared with TRBD1. J gave up 4 bases and V 6 bases, and 3 bases lay outside the gene matches. Germline lookup yields CDR1 SNHLY and CDR2 FYNNEI. The CDR3 sequence is 14 residues long. CDR3 DNA: TGTGCCAGCAGGGCGGGACAGGGGAATCAGCCCCAGCATTTT. Protein sequence: CASRAGQGNQPQHF.

The chain employs TRBV11-3 and TRBJ2-7; TRBD2 agrees at 7 bases. The CDR3 consists of 13 residues. V lost 5 bases and J lost 5; bases outside the gene matches: 6. Germline loops: CDR1 SGHNT, CDR2 YENEEA. CDR3 DNA sequence: TGTGCCAGCAGCCATTGGGAGGGCAACGAGCAGTACTTC. It is translated as CASSHWEGNEQYF.

This clonotype was observed a few times. The chain couples TRBV5-1 to TRBJ1-1; possibly TRBD1 for D (6 bases). Germline assignment: CDR1 SGHRS and CDR2 YFSETQ. Trimming removed 6 bases at V and 3 bases at J, with 15 bases between. The CDR3 is made up of 14 amino acids. The CDR3, as DNA: TGCGCCAGCAAACCAACCCCAGGGGACACTGAAGCTTTCTTT. Translating gives CASKPTPGDTEAFF.

Many counts were recorded for this clonotype. The J gene is TRBJ1-2, the V gene TRBV28; a weak D match, TRBD1 (6 bases). Trimming cost V 2 bases and J 4 bases, with 17 bases left between them. The CDR3 sequence is 16 residues long. Germline CDR1 and CDR2: MDHEN and SYDVKM. The DNA of the CDR3 is TGTGCCAGCAGTTTACCTACAGGGTCCATATTCTATGGCTACACCTTC. Its protein is CASSLPTGSIFYGYTF.

CDR3: CASSQPHEKLFF. The CDR3 DNA reads as TGCGCCAGCAGCCAGCCGCATGAAAAACTGTTTTTT. The V call is TRBV4-3, the J call TRBJ1-4; unclear D gene. Germline assignment: CDR1 LGHNA and CDR2 YSLEER. The V gene lost 3 bases and the J gene lost 6 bases, with 5 bases spanning the gap. The length of the CDR3 is 12 residues.

The rearrangement joins TRBV4-1 to TRBJ2-3, with TRBD2 matching over 8 bases. CDR1 and CDR2 (germline): MGHRA, YSYEKL. This CDR3 is built from 17 residues. V was pared by 3 bases and J by 1 base, with 9 bases of the junction left unmatched. As DNA, the CDR3 is TGCGCCAGCAGCCAGTCCGGGAGCGGGGGCGGCACAGATACGCAGTATTTT. It codes for CASSQSGSGGGTDTQYF.

This clonotype was detected many times. The CDR3 region is CSASRDTNTEAFF. As DNA, the CDR3 is TGCAGTGCTTCGAGGGATACTAACACTGAAGCTTTCTTT. The chain couples TRBV20-1 to TRBJ1-1, with D hard to call. Germline assignment: CDR1 DFQATT and CDR2 SNEGSKA (reference sequence). The CDR3 has 13 amino acids. The germline V and J ends were trimmed by 5 bases and 2 bases, with 12 bases remaining between them.

The sample holds many counts of this clonotype. The rearrangement uses TRBV20-1 and TRBJ1-2; D perhaps matches TRBD1 (6 bases). Germline values: CDR1 DFQATT, CDR2 SNEGSKA (reference sequence). The CDR3 has 14 residues. Trimming stripped 3 bases from V and 4 bases from J, with 15 bases between. CDR3 region: CSASTGSRGYGYTF. The CDR3 coding sequence is TGCAGTGCTAGCACAGGGTCCAGAGGCTATGGCTACACCTTC.

This clonotype was found many times. V and J are TRBV29-1 and TRBJ1-1; 7 bases fit TRBD1. The germline V gene has CDR1 SQVTM and CDR2 ANQGSEA. The CDR3 is 13 residues long. V lost 8 bases to trimming and J lost 3 bases; unmatched junction nucleotides: 9. The chain's CDR3 is CSLNRGRDTEAFF. The DNA for the CDR3 is TGCAGCCTAAACAGGGGACGGGACACTGAAGCTTTCTTT.

This clonotype was detected a few times. The chain recombines TRBV5-5 with TRBJ1-5; TRBD1 matches 9 bases. The junction had 9 bases not matched to a gene; V was cut back by 4 bases and J by 7 bases. Germline V gene lookup returns CDR1 SGHKS and CDR2 YYEKEE (reference sequence). The CDR3 has 15 amino acids. The CDR3 nucleotides read TGTGCCAGCAGCGGGGCGGGACAGGGATCCCAGCCCCAGCATTTT. It encodes CASSGAGQGSQPQHF.

The chain joins TRBV5-1 to TRBJ1-4, with a possible D match to TRBD1 (6 bases). CDR3 length equals 15 residues. The germline gives CDR1 SGHRS, CDR2 YFSETQ. With 4 bases removed from V and 5 bases from J, the gap between germline ends came to 15 bases. The chain's CDR3 is CASSGQTGTNEKLFF. The CDR3 DNA follows: TGCGCCAGCAGCGGTCAGACAGGAACAAATGAAAAACTGTTTTTT. Complete variable domain (other parts from reference TRBV5-1 and TRBJ1-4): KAGVTQTPRYLIKTRGQQVTLSCSPISGHRSVSWYQQTPGQGLQFLFEYFSETQRNKGNFPGRFSGRQFSNSRSEMNVSTLELGDSALYLCASSGQTGTNEKLFFGSGTQLSVL.

Details on this clonotype: Just one base apart from a much larger clone, this may be a read error. This chain joins TRBV7-9 and TRBJ1-5, with unresolved D. The germline CDR1 and CDR2 sequences are SEHNR and FQNEAQ (reference sequence). The CDR3 totals 13 residues. CDR3 residues: CASSSANSQPQRF. Written as DNA, the CDR3 is TGTGCCAGCAGCTCGGCGAACAGCCAGCCCCAGCGTTTT.

This clonotype occurred many times. V is TRBV7-9 and J is TRBJ2-7; TRBD2 agrees at 9 bases. The CDR3 totals 15 residues. V shed 5 bases and J 2 bases; nucleotides not matched to a gene: 7. Per the germline V gene, CDR1 is SEHNR and CDR2 is FQNEAQ (reference sequence). CDR3 coding DNA: TGTGCCAGCAGCGTAGGGGGACTAGCCGCCTACGAGCAGTACTTC. Its translation: CASSVGGLAAYEQYF.

This clonotype was detected many times. The chain is built from TRBV7-9 and TRBJ1-2; unclear D gene. The ends were cut back, 6 bases at V and 10 bases at J, with 12 bases in the middle. The CDR3 length is 11 residues. The germline V gene has CDR1 SEHNR and CDR2 FQNEAQ (reference sequence). For the CDR3, the DNA is TGTGCCAGCAGTCTCACCAATACCTACACCTTC. This gives the protein CASSLTNTYTF.

This clonotype was observed at least ten times. V and J are TRBV15 and TRBJ1-5; 8 bases are a match to TRBD1. V was clipped by 5 bases and J by 4 bases; unmatched bases: 10. The CDR3 extends over 16 amino acids. Germline V gives CDR1 LNHNV, CDR2 YYDKDF (reference sequence). In nucleotides, the CDR3 is TGTGCCACCAGCCCAAGGAGGACAGGGATGAATCAGCCCCAGCATTTT. Translated: CATSPRRTGMNQPQHF.

This clonotype was counted at least ten times. The chain joins TRBV2 to TRBJ2-4; tentatively, D is TRBD1 or TRBD2 (6 bases each). The V end was cut by 7 bases, the J end by 1 base, with 14 bases between. CDR3 length: 15 residues. Germline V gene data show CDR1 as SNHLY and CDR2 as FYNNEI. In DNA form, the CDR3 reads TGTGCCAGCATCCGGGGAGGACAGGCCAAAAACATTCAGTACTTC. Amino acid sequence: CASIRGGQAKNIQYF.

The chain couples TRBV19 to TRBJ2-7, with D unresolved. This CDR3 comprises 14 residues. V was shortened by 1 base and J by 4 bases, with 11 bases between the two germline ends. Per the germline V gene, CDR1 is LNHDA and CDR2 is SQIVND (reference sequence). CDR3 loop: CASSIGDLGYEQYF. DNA for the CDR3: TGTGCCAGTAGTATAGGGGATCTGGGTTACGAGCAGTACTTC.

This clonotype was detected ten times or more. The rearrangement joins TRBV12-3 or TRBV12-4 to TRBJ2-5; weak D call: TRBD2 (5 bases). Trimming took 3 bases from V and 5 from J, leaving 10 bases between them. The CDR3 sequence is 13 residues long. The CDR3 region is CASSFRGLETQYF. The DNA for the CDR3 is TGTGCCAGCAGTTTTCGGGGTTTGGAGACCCAGTACTTC.

The chain combines TRBV12-3 or TRBV12-4 with TRBJ1-4, with D unresolved. Trimming left V 7 bases short and J 8 bases short, with 14 bases between. CDR3 length: 13 amino acids. The CDR3 loop is CASKGESEEKLFF. CDR3 DNA sequence: TGTGCCAGCAAAGGTGAATCCGAGGAAAAACTGTTTTTT.

This clonotype was recorded only once. It may be a read error: a sequence one base away is much more abundant. The J gene is TRBJ2-3, the V gene TRBV20-1; maybe TRBD2 (5 bases). The germline gives CDR1 DFQATT, CDR2 SNEGSKA (reference sequence). The V end was cut by 6 bases, the J end by 1 base, with 11 bases between. This CDR3 region has 13 residues. The CDR3 region has the DNA TGCAGTGCCCTGAGGACTGGCACAGATACGCAGTATTTT. This codes for CSALRTGTDTQYF.

The genes are TRBV2 and TRBJ1-2, with TRBD1 identical over 11 bases. The CDR3 extends over 16 amino acids. The V gene's germline CDR1 is SNHLY and CDR2 FYNNEI. V gave up 7 bases and J gave up 2 bases; unmatched junction bases: 9. In DNA, the CDR3 is TGTGCCAGCAAACGGGGGACAGGGGGGCGAAACTATGGCTACACCTTC. Translation: CASKRGTGGRNYGYTF.

The chain couples TRBV19 to TRBJ2-2, with 10 bases that match TRBD1. The V segment lost 6 bases and the J segment 6 bases; nucleotides outside the gene matches: 7. The germline V gene has CDR1 LNHDA and CDR2 SQIVND (reference sequence). This CDR3 region has 15 residues. Written as DNA, the CDR3 is TGTGCCAGTAGAATAACCGGGACAGGGGCCGGGGAGCTGTTTTTT. Translating gives CASRITGTGAGELFF.

This clonotype was observed at least ten times. This rearrangement joins TRBV12-3 or TRBV12-4 to TRBJ2-5, with 8 bases fitting TRBD2. This CDR3 has 14 residues. After removal of 3 bases from V and 5 bases from J, the junction contained 5 bases not matched to a gene. CDR3 DNA: TGTGCCAGCAGTTTTAGGCGGGGGGCGGAGACCCAGTACTTC. As protein: CASSFRRGAETQYF.

Remarks on this clonotype: A much larger clone lies one base from this, so it may be a read error. The J gene is TRBJ2-1, the V gene TRBV18; 13 bases fit TRBD2. Germline V lookup: CDR1 KGHSH, CDR2 LQKENI. Losses at the gene ends were 3 bases for V and 9 bases for J; bases not matched to a gene: 8. This CDR3 has 16 residues. CDR3 in amino acids: CASSPAGLAGVGEQFF. In DNA, the CDR3 is TGTGCCAGCTCACCGGCAGGACTAGCGGGAGTAGGTGAGCAGTTCTTC.